The 12 T cell receptor beta chains given below trace back to one sample, sequenced in a study of cytomegalovirus exposure and HLA in healthy donors. TCRdb keeps only in-frame clones here, not all; method: immunoSEQ multiplex PCR. Of 75,000 to 95,000 clones in the sample, roughly 96% were seen once. The sequencing input was PBMCs. All receptors derive from a man between 18 and 29 years old in good health and CMV-seronegative.

V usage is TRBV5-1 and J usage is TRBJ2-3, with a possible D match to TRBD1 (5 bases). From germline, CDR1 is SGHRS and CDR2 YFSETQ. Between the trimmed V and J ends, which lost 1 base and 7 bases, there was a span of 28 bases. The CDR3 runs to 19 residues. DNA for the CDR3: TGCGCCAGCAGCTTGCTGGGCCAACATTTGGGCAGGGATGATTATACGCAGTATTTT. Protein sequence: CASSLLGQHLGRDDYTQYF.

This clone was observed a single time. V gene TRBV27 combines with J gene TRBJ1-5; D unresolved. Germline V gives CDR1 MNHEY, CDR2 SMNVEV (reference sequence). The CDR3 is 15 amino acids. Trimming left V 3 bases short and J 4 bases short, with 13 bases between. In nucleotides, the CDR3 is TGTGCCAGCAGTTTCACCGGGTTATCGAATCAGCCCCAGCATTTT. Protein sequence: CASSFTGLSNQPQHF.

The chain carries TRBV29-1 and TRBJ1-4; TRBD1 matches at 7 bases. CDR3 size: 14 residues. V shed 5 bases and J 3 bases; nucleotides not matched to a gene: 6. Per germline, CDR1 SQVTM and CDR2 ANQGSEA. The CDR3 nucleotides are TGCAGCGTTTTATCGGACAGGTCTAATGAAAAACTGTTTTTT. This codes for CSVLSDRSNEKLFF.

The gene calls are TRBV2 and TRBJ1-2; TRBD1 aligns across 7 bases. Germline assignment: CDR1 SNHLY and CDR2 FYNNEI. This CDR3 comprises 13 residues. V lost 5 bases to trimming and J lost 8 bases; unmatched junction nucleotides: 8. This CDR3 is CASSQGQFPGYTF. For the CDR3, the DNA is TGTGCCAGCAGTCAGGGACAGTTTCCCGGCTACACCTTC.

The chain employs TRBV19 and TRBJ1-2, with unresolved D. Looked up from germline, CDR1 is LNHDA and CDR2 is SQIVND (reference sequence). This CDR3 region has 12 residues. V dropped 7 bases and J dropped 7 bases, with 13 bases sitting between them. The CDR3 reads CASTRRGAGYTF. The CDR3 nucleotides are TGTGCCAGTACCCGACGGGGAGCTGGCTACACCTTC.

This chain connects TRBV6-1 to TRBJ2-1; TRBD2 aligns across 15 bases. V shed 3 bases and J 6 bases; nucleotides not matched to a gene: 3. The CDR3 totals 16 residues. Germline values: CDR1 MNHNS, CDR2 SASEGT. Here the CDR3 reads CASSEGLAGGLNEQFF. As DNA, the CDR3 is TGTGCCAGCAGTGAGGGACTAGCGGGAGGTCTCAATGAGCAGTTCTTC.

The chain combines TRBV27 with TRBJ2-1; TRBD2 aligns across 7 bases. The trim removed 2 bases at V and 9 bases at J, leaving 10 bases unmatched. Looked up from germline, CDR1 is MNHEY and CDR2 is SMNVEV (reference sequence). The CDR3 covers 15 residues. CDR3 DNA: TGTGCCAGCAGTTTAGGCGGGAGTGGCGTTCGTGAGCAGTTCTTC. It translates to CASSLGGSGVREQFF.

This chain joins TRBV5-4 and TRBJ2-3, with 13 bases lining up with TRBD2. J lost 3 bases, V lost 4 bases, and 8 bases had no gene match. Germline lookup yields CDR1 SGHNT and CDR2 YYREEE (reference sequence). The CDR3 totals 17 residues. DNA for the CDR3: TGTGCCAGCAGCCCGGAAAGACTAGCGGGAGGAACAGATACGCAGTATTTT. It codes for CASSPERLAGGTDTQYF.

The chain links TRBV6-6 to TRBJ2-7; D is perhaps TRBD1 (6 bases). In germline, CDR1 is MNHNY, CDR2 SVGAGI (reference sequence). The CDR3 has 14 amino acids. The V end was cut by 4 bases, the J end by 2 bases, with 12 bases between. CDR3 nucleotides: TGTGCCAGCAGTTCCTTACAGGGTCCCTACGAGCAGTACTTC. It translates to CASSSLQGPYEQYF.

This clone was seen only a few times. This chain connects TRBV6-1 to TRBJ1-1; 10 bases align to TRBD1. CDR1 is MNHNS, CDR2 SASEGT, per germline. This CDR3 spans 15 amino acids. V lost 5 bases to trimming and J lost 11 bases; unmatched junction nucleotides: 14. The CDR3 DNA reads TGTGCCAGCAGTTGGATAGTCGGGACAGGGGAAGAGGCTTTCTTT. This sequence encodes CASSWIVGTGEEAFF.

The rearrangement links TRBV28 to TRBJ1-1; no reliable D call. The CDR3 sequence is 14 residues long. Between the trimmed V and J ends, which lost 8 bases and 5 bases, there was a span of 18 bases. Germline V gives CDR1 MDHEN, CDR2 SYDVKM. CDR3 nucleotides: TGTGCCAGCTCTTTATATGAGGGAGTTACTGAAGCTTTCTTT. It specifies CASSLYEGVTEAFF.

A single count supports this clone. The V gene is TRBV19, the J gene TRBJ2-1, with D maybe TRBD1 (6 bases). CDR3 size: 15 residues. Germline CDR1 LNHDA, CDR2 SQIVND (reference sequence). The germline V and J ends were trimmed by 5 bases and 4 bases, with 15 bases remaining between them. In DNA, the CDR3 is TGTGCCAGTAGTTCTGGGCAGGGACATTACAATGAGCAGTTCTTC. It codes for CASSSGQGHYNEQFF.